This T cell receptor beta chain was captured in a study of cytomegalovirus exposure and HLA in healthy donors. With respect to this clone: The antigen is unknown.

Overall study findings and caveats: Clonal expansion, a later analysis showed, was greater in HLA-associated TCR beta chains than in equally common others. A later analysis appeared to link common viral pathogens to several of the most significant clusters. Productive rates of about 87% or about 30% were seen for most TCR beta V segments in an earlier analysis. As confirmed in vitro, a few CMV-associated chains were specific for CMV antigens.

The PCR used 60 Vbeta and 13 Jbeta primers. Only in-frame clones appear in the TCRdb table, and some are missing; sequencing was by immunoSEQ multiplex PCR. The table shows 200,000 to 250,000 clones, with over 80% occurring only once. The CDR3 spans 15 residues. The chain has TRBV21-1 and TRBJ2-1; the table calls TRBD1, which could not be checked here. TRBV21-1 is recorded as a pseudogene. The sequencing input was PBMCs. This receptor was taken from a boy aged 2 to 10 in good health and CMV-seronegative. The CDR3 DNA reads as TGTGCCAGCAATAGAGACACCAGCTCCTACAATGAGCAGTTCTTC. Translated, it gives CASNRDTSSYNEQFF.